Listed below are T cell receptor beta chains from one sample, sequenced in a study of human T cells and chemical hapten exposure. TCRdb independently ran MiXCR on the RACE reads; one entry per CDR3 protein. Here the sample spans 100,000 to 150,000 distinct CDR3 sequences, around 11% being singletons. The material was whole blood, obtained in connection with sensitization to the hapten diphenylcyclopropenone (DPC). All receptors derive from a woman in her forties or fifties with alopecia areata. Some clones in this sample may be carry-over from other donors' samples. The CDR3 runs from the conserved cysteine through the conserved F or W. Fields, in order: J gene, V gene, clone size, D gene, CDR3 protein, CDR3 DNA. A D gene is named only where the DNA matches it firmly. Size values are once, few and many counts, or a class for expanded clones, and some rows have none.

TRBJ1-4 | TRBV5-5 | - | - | CASSSSGTTNEKLFF | TGTGCCAGCAGCTCCTCAGGAACAACTAATGAAAAACTGTTTTTT
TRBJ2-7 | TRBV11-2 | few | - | CASSLGTRPGYEQYF | TGTGCCAGCAGCCTAGGAACTAGGCCGGGGTACGAGCAGTACTTC
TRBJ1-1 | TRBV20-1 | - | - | CSARVRSDTRSRNTEAFF | TGCAGTGCTAGAGTCCGAAGCGACACCCGGTCGAGGAACACTGAAGCTTTCTTT
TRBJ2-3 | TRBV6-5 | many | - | CASSYGGTQYF | TGTGCCAGCAGTTACGGGGGTACGCAGTATTTT
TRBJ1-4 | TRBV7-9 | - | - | CASSPTDATNEKLFF | TGTGCCAGCTCCCCGACAGATGCAACTAATGAAAAACTGTTTTTT
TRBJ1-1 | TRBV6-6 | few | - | CASSGVNTEAFF | TGTGCCAGCTCCGGGGTGAACACTGAAGCTTTCTTT
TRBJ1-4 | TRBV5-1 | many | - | CASSLSGQSAEKLFF | TGCGCCAGCAGCTTGTCGGGGCAGAGTGCAGAAAAACTGTTTTTT
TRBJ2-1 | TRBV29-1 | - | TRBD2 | CSIATTGAGGYNEQFF | TGCAGCATTGCAACGACAGGAGCGGGAGGCTACAATGAGCAGTTCTTC
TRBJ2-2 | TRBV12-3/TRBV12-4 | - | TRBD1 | CASSLQGATGELFF | TGTGCCAGCAGTTTACAGGGGGCGACCGGGGAGCTGTTTTTT
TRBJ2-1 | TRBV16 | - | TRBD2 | CASSPSRASGGNEQFF | TGTGCCAGCAGCCCCTCACGGGCTAGCGGCGGGAATGAGCAGTTCTTC
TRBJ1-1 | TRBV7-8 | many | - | CASSLDGATEAFF | TGTGCCAGCAGCTTAGACGGGGCCACTGAAGCTTTCTTT
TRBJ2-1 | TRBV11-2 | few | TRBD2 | CASSPSTSVNEQFF | TGTGCCAGCAGCCCCTCGACTAGCGTGAATGAGCAGTTCTTC
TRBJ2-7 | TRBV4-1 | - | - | CASSPPSLEQYF | TGCGCCAGCAGCCCCCCTTCGCTGGAGCAGTACTTC
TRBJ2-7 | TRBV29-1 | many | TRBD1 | CSAQTGGPPEQYF | TGCAGCGCCCAGACAGGGGGACCTCCCGAGCAGTACTTC
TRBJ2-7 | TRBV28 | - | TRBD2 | CASSLEGLAGGRSYEQYF | TGTGCCAGCAGTTTAGAGGGACTAGCGGGAGGTAGGTCCTACGAGCAGTACTTC
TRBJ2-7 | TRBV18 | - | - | CASSPELGSEQYF | TGTGCCAGCTCACCGGAATTGGGTAGTGAGCAGTACTTC
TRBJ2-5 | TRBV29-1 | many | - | CSVARAGETQYF | TGCAGCGTTGCCAGGGCTGGAGAGACCCAGTACTTC
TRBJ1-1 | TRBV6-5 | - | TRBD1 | CASTERRGQVEAFF | TGTGCCAGCACCGAGAGGAGGGGGCAAGTTGAAGCTTTCTTT
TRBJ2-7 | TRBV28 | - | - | CASSPGTRSTYEQYF | TGTGCCAGCAGTCCAGGGACCCGGAGCACCTACGAGCAGTACTTC
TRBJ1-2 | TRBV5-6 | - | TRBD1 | CASSWGQGYGGYTF | TGTGCCAGCAGCTGGGGACAGGGGTATGGTGGCTACACCTTC
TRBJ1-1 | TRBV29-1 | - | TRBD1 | CSGITGDTEAFF | TGCAGCGGTATCACAGGGGACACTGAAGCTTTCTTT
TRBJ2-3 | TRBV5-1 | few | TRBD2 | CASSLPSGGGKEIDASTDTQYF | TGCGCCAGCAGCTTGCCCTCTGGCGGGGGGAAAGAGATCGATGCTAGCACAGATACGCAGTATTTT
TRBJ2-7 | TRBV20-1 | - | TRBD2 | CSARGTSGRPEQYF | TGCAGTGCTAGAGGGACTAGCGGGAGACCCGAGCAGTACTTC
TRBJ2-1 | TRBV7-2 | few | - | CASSFLPGNEQFF | TGTGCCAGCAGTTTCCTACCAGGGAATGAGCAGTTCTTC
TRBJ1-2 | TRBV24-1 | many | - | CATSDPGRVDDGYTF | TGTGCCACCAGTGATCCGGGAAGGGTCGACGATGGCTACACCTTC
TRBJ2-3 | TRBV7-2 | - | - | CASSSPVGLAGEGVSTDTQYF | TGTGCCAGCAGCTCCCCAGTTGGGCTGGCGGGAGAGGGGGTGAGCACAGATACGCAGTATTTT
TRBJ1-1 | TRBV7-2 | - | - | CASSLARERTEAFF | TGTGCCAGCAGCTTAGCGCGTGAACGGACTGAAGCTTTCTTT
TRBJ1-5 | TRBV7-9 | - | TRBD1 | CASSSGGFGQPQHF | TGTGCCAGCAGCTCAGGGGGATTTGGACAGCCCCAGCATTTT
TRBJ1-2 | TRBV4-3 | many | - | CASSTLPREGEYYGYTF | TGCGCCAGCAGTACCCTCCCACGTGAGGGGGAATACTATGGCTACACCTTC
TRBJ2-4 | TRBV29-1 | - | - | CSVEKGTQDIQYF | TGCAGCGTTGAAAAGGGGACCCAAGACATTCAGTACTTC
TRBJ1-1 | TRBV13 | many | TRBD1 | CASSSNEGANTEAFF | TGTGCCAGCAGCTCTAACGAGGGGGCGAACACTGAAGCTTTCTTT
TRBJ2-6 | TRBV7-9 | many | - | CASSSSGQGSPGANVLTF | TGTGCCAGCAGCTCGAGCGGCCAGGGTTCTCCTGGGGCCAACGTCCTGACTTTC
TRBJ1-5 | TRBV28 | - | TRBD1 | CASSLNRGRFQPQHF | TGTGCCAGCAGTTTGAACAGGGGGCGCTTCCAGCCCCAGCATTTT